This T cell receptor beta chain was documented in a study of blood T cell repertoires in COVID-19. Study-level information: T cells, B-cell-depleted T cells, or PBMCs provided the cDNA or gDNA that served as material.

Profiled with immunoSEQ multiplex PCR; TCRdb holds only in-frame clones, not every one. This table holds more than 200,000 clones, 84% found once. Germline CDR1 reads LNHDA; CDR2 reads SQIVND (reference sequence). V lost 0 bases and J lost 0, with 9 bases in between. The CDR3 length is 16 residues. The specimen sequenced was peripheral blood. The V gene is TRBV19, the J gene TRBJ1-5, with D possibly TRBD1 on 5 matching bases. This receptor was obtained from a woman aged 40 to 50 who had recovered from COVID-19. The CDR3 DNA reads TGTGCCAGTAGTATAGATCGACAGTATAGCAATCAGCCCCAGCATTTT. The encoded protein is CASSIDRQYSNQPQHF.